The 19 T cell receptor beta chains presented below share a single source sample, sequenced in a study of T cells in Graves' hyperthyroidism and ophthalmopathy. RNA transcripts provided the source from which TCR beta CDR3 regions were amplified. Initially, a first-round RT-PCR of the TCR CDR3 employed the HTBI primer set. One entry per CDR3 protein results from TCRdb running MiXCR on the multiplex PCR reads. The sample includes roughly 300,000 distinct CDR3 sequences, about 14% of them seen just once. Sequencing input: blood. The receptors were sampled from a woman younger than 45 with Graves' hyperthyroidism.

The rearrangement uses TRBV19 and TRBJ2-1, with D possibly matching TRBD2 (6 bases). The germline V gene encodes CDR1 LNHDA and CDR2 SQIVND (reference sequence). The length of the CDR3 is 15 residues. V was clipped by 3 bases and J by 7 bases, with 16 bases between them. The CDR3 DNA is TGTGCCAGTAGTATTAGGGGCGGGACTCATAATGAGCAGTTCTTC. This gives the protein CASSIRGGTHNEQFF.

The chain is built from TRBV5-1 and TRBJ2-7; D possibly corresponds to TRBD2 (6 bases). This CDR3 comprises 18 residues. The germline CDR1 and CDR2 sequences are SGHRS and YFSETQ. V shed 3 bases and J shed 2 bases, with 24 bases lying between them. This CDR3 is CASSYTPGWGGNAYEQYF. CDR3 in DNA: TGCGCCAGCAGCTATACGCCAGGGTGGGGCGGGAACGCCTACGAGCAGTACTTC.

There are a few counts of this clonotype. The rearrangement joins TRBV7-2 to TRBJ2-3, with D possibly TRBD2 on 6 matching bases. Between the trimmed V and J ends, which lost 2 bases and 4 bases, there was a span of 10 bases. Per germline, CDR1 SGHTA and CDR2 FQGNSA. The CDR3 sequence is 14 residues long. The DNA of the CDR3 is TGTGCCAGCAGCTTAACTAGCTTCCCAGATACGCAGTATTTT. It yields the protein CASSLTSFPDTQYF.

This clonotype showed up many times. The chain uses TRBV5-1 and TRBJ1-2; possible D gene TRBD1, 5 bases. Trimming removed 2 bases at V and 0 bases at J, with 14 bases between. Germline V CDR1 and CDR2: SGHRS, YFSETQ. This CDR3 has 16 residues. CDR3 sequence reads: CASSFGRQTANYGYTF. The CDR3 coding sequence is TGCGCCAGCAGCTTCGGCCGACAGACAGCTAACTATGGCTACACCTTC.

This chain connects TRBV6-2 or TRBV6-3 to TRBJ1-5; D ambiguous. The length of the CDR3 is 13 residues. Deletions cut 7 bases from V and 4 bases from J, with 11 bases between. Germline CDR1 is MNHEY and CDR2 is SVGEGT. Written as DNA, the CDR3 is TGTGCCAGCAAACGGACGGAAAATCAGCCCCAGCATTTT. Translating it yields CASKRTENQPQHF.

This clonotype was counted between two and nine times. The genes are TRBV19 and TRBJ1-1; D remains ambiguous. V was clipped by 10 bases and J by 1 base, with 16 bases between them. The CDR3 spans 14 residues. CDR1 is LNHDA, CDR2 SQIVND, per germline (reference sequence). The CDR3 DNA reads TGTGCCACCCTTACGGGGTACAGGAACACTGAAGCTTTCTTT. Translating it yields CATLTGYRNTEAFF.

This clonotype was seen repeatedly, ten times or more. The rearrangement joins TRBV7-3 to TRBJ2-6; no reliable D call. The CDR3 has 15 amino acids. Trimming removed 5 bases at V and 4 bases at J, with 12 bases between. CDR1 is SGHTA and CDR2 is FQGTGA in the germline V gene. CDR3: CASSPYRAGANVLTF. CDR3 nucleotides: TGTGCCAGCAGCCCCTACCGGGCCGGGGCCAACGTCCTGACTTTC.

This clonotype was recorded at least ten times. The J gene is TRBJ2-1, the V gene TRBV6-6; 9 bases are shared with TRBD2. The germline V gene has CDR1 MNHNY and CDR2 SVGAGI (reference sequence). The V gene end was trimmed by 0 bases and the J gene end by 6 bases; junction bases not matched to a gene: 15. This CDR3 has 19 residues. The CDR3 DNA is TGTGCCAGCAGTTACTCGCCTAGCGGGACCCCCCTTCCGCGCAATGAGCAGTTCTTC. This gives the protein CASSYSPSGTPLPRNEQFF.

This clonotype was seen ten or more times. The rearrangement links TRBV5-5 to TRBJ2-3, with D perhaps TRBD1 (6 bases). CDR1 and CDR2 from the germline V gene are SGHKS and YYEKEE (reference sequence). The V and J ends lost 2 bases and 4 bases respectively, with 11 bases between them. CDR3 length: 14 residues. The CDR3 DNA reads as TGTGCCAGCAGCTTCGGACAGTTGGCAGATACGCAGTATTTT. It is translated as CASSFGQLADTQYF.

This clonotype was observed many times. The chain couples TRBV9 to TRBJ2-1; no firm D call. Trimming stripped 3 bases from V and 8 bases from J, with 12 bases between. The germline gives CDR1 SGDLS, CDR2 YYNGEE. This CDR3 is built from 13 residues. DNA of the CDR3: TGTGCCAGCAGCGCAGATTCTAGGGATGAGCAGTTCTTC. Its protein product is CASSADSRDEQFF.

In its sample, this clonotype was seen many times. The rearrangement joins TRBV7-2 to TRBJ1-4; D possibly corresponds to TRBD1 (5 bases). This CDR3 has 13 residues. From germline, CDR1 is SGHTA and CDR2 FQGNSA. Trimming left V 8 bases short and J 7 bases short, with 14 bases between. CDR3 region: CASRRDVSEKLFF. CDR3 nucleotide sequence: TGTGCCAGCCGGCGGGACGTCTCTGAAAAACTGTTTTTT.

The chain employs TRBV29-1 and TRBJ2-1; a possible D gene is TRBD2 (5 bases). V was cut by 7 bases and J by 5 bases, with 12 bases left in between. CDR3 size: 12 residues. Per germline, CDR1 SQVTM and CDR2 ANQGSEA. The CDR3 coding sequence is TGCAGCGCGGGAAGTAGGCACAATGAGCAGTTCTTC. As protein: CSAGSRHNEQFF.

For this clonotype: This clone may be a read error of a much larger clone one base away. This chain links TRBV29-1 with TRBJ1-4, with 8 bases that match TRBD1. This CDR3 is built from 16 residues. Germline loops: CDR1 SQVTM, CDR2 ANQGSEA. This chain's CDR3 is CSVEGPAGTGSEKLLF. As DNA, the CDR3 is TGCAGCGTTGAAGGGCCTGCCGGGACAGGAAGTGAAAAACTGCTTTTT.

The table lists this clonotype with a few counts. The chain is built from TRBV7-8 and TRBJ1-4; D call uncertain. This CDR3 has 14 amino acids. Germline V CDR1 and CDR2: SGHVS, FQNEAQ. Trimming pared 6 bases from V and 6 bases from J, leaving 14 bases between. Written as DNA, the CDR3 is TGTGCCAGCAGTTCGGCGAGAATGCATGAAAAACTGTTTTTT. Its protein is CASSSARMHEKLFF.

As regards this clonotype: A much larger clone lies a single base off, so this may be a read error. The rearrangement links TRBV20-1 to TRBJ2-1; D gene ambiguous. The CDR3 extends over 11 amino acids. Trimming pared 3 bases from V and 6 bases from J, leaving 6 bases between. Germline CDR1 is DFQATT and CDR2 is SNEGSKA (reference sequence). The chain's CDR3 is CSARVSNEQFF. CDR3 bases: TGCAGTGCTAGGGTGAGCAATGAGCAGTTCTTC.

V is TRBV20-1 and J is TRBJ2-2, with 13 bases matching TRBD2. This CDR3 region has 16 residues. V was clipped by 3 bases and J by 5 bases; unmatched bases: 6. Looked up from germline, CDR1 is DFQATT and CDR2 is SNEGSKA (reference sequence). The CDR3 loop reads CSARELAGGPTGELFF. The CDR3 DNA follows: TGCAGTGCTAGGGAACTAGCGGGAGGGCCTACCGGGGAGCTGTTTTTT.

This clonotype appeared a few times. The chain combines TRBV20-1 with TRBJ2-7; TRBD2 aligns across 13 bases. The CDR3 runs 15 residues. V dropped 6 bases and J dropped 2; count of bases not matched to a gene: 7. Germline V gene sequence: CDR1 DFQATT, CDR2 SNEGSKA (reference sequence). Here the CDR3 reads CSAATGTSGTYEQYF. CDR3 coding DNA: TGCAGTGCCGCGACGGGGACTAGCGGGACCTACGAGCAGTACTTC.

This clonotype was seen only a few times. The CDR3 loop reads CASSIGDKGPNNQPQHF. The CDR3 region has the DNA TGTGCCAGTAGTATAGGGGACAAGGGCCCGAACAATCAGCCCCAGCATTTT. The chain carries TRBV19 and TRBJ1-5; TRBD1 is a possible D gene (6 bases). This CDR3 has 17 residues. Trimming left V 1 base short and J 3 bases short, with 16 bases between. The germline V gene has CDR1 LNHDA and CDR2 SQIVND (reference sequence).

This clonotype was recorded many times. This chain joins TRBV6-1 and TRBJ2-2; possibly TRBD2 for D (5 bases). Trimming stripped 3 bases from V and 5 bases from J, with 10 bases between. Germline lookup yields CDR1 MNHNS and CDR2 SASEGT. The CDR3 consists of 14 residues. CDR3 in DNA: TGTGCCAGCAGTGATAGCGTTAGGACCGGGGAGCTGTTTTTT. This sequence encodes CASSDSVRTGELFF.